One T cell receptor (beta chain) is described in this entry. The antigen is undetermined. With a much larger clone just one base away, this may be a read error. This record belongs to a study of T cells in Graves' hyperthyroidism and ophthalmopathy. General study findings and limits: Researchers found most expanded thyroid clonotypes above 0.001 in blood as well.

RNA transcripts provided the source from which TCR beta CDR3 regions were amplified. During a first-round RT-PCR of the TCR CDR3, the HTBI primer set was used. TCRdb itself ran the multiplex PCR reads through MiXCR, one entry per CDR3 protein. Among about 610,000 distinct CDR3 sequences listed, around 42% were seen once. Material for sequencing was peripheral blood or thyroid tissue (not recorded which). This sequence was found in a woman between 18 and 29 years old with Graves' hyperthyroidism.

The DNA for the CDR3 is TGTGCCAGCAGCGAGGACCTTGCTCCCCACGAGCAGTACTTC. Residues: CASSEDLAPHEQYF. This sequence joins TRBV11-3 and TRBJ2-7; D gene uncertain. Germline CDR1 and CDR2: SGHNT and YENEEA. The CDR3 has 14 residues. The V gene lost 5 bases and the J gene lost 5 bases, with 16 bases spanning the gap.